A single sample is the source of the 14 T cell receptor beta chains below, sequenced in a study of cytomegalovirus exposure and HLA in healthy donors. PCR was performed using 60 Vbeta and 13 Jbeta primers. The method was immunoSEQ multiplex PCR; TCRdb's version includes in-frame clones alone and lacks a portion of them. The table lists about 65,000 clones, around 73% of them singletons. The specimen sequenced was PBMCs. All receptors derive from a girl aged 5 to 17 in good health and CMV-seropositive.

V and J are TRBV5-1 and TRBJ2-7, with 9 nucleotides matching TRBD1. CDR3 length equals 14 residues. Germline V lookup: CDR1 SGHRS, CDR2 YFSETQ. J was trimmed by 7 bases and V by 0 bases; bases with no gene match: 5. CDR3 residues: CASSLAQGAGEQYF. The CDR3 nucleotides read TGCGCCAGCAGCTTGGCACAGGGGGCAGGGGAGCAGTACTTC.

This chain links TRBV18 with TRBJ1-5; the D gene is possibly TRBD1 (6 bases). Trimming took 4 bases from V and 1 from J, leaving 11 bases between them. Germline V CDR1 and CDR2: KGHSH, LQKENI. The CDR3 consists of 15 residues. DNA for the CDR3: TGTGCCAGCTCACTCCAAACAGGGAGCAATCAGCCCCAGCATTTT. It yields the protein CASSLQTGSNQPQHF.

The rearrangement joins TRBV28 to TRBJ2-7; D perhaps matches TRBD1 (5 bases). This CDR3 is built from 15 residues. The germline V gene encodes CDR1 MDHEN and CDR2 SYDVKM. Trimming removed 4 bases at V and 7 bases at J, with 20 bases between. CDR3 residues: CASSSLAGMGGEQYF. The CDR3, as DNA: TGTGCCAGCAGTTCCTTGGCAGGGATGGGTGGGGAGCAGTACTTC.

This rearrangement joins TRBV30 to TRBJ1-5; 7 positions match TRBD1. Per the germline V gene, CDR1 is GTSNPN and CDR2 is SVGIG (reference sequence). V lost 2 bases to trimming and J lost 3 bases; unmatched junction nucleotides: 7. This CDR3 is 15 amino acids long. The CDR3 DNA is TGTGCCTGGAGTCCCAGGACAGGCTACAATCAGCCCCAGCATTTT. Translated, it gives CAWSPRTGYNQPQHF.

J is TRBJ1-6 and V is TRBV28, with 11 bases lining up with TRBD1. This CDR3 comprises 17 residues. From germline, CDR1 is MDHEN and CDR2 SYDVKM. J was trimmed by 8 bases and V by 8 bases; bases with no gene match: 14. In DNA, the CDR3 is TGTGCCAGCCGTCGGACAGGGGGCGCTGGTGGGGATTCACCCCTCCACTTT. Translated, it gives CASRRTGGAGGDSPLHF.

The V gene is TRBV28, the J gene TRBJ1-4; the match to TRBD1 covers 8 bases. The CDR3 covers 13 residues. The junction had 5 bases not matched to a gene; V was cut back by 2 bases and J by 12 bases. The V gene's germline CDR1 is MDHEN and CDR2 SYDVKM. The CDR3 sequence: CASSLGQGRELFF. The CDR3 DNA reads as TGTGCCAGCAGTTTAGGACAGGGCCGTGAACTGTTTTTT.

CDR3 nucleotides: TGCGCCAGCAGCCAAGTGTCCGGGACAATCGGATACGAGCAGTACTTC. This encodes CASSQVSGTIGYEQYF. The chain links TRBV4-3 to TRBJ2-7, with D tentatively TRBD1 (6 bases). V was trimmed by 1 base and J by 4 bases, leaving 17 bases between them. The CDR3 runs 16 residues. The germline CDR1 and CDR2 sequences are LGHNA and YSLEER.

This CDR3 reads CASSQLTSLDTQYF. The CDR3 coding sequence is TGCGCCAGCAGCCAACTCACGAGCTTGGATACGCAGTATTTT. The rearrangement joins TRBV4-3 to TRBJ2-3; D is undetermined. The CDR3 runs to 14 residues. Trimming left V 2 bases short and J 6 bases short, with 12 bases between. CDR1 is LGHNA, CDR2 YSLEER, per germline.

The V gene is TRBV18, the J gene TRBJ2-5; a weak D match, TRBD1 (6 bases). V shed 5 bases and J shed 5 bases, with 15 bases lying between them. The CDR3 extends over 14 amino acids. CDR1 is KGHSH and CDR2 is LQKENI in the germline V gene. The CDR3 DNA is TGTGCCAGCTCAAGCACAGGGATTAGGGAGACCCAGTACTTC. Translating it yields CASSSTGIRETQYF.

The gene calls are TRBV6-4 and TRBJ1-6; no firm D call. Germline lookup yields CDR1 MRHNA and CDR2 SNTAGT. Trimming took off 8 bases at V and 5 bases at J, with 13 bases between the two ends. The CDR3 is 14 amino acids. The CDR3 sequence is CASAPTGNNSPLHF. The CDR3 DNA sequence: TGTGCCAGCGCACCGACGGGGAATAATTCACCCCTCCACTTT.

This chain links TRBV11-2 with TRBJ1-4; D possibly corresponds to TRBD1 (5 bases). Germline lookup yields CDR1 SGHAT and CDR2 FQNNGV. The CDR3 length is 17 residues. With 1 base removed from V and 9 bases from J, the gap between germline ends came to 21 bases. The CDR3 protein is CASSLVKGELAQKKLFF. Here the CDR3 DNA reads TGTGCCAGCAGCTTAGTGAAAGGGGAATTAGCCCAAAAAAAACTGTTTTTT. The complete variable domain, with remaining parts taken from reference TRBV11-2 and TRBJ1-4, reads EAGVAQSPRYKIIEKRQSVAFWCNPISGHATLYWYQQILGQGPKLLIQFQNNGVVDDSQLPKDRFSAERLKGVDSTLKIQPAKLEDSAVYLCASSLVKGELAQKKLFFGSGTQLSVL.

V usage is TRBV6-5 and J usage is TRBJ2-3, with D uncertain. CDR1 MNHEY and CDR2 SVGAGI come from the germline V gene. The CDR3 is 11 amino acids. Between the trimmed V and J ends, which lost 4 bases and 4 bases, there was a span of 3 bases. Here the CDR3 reads CASSLSDTQYF. The CDR3 region has the DNA TGTGCCAGCAGTTTATCAGATACGCAGTATTTT.

The chain is built from TRBV9 and TRBJ2-7; possibly TRBD2 for D (6 bases). This CDR3 region has 14 residues. Deletions cut 2 bases from V and 5 bases from J, with 14 bases between. Germline V gene data show CDR1 as SGDLS and CDR2 as YYNGEE. In DNA form, the CDR3 reads TGTGCCAGCAGCGTTTTCAGCGGGTCGGACGAGCAGTACTTC. It encodes CASSVFSGSDEQYF.

This chain joins TRBV6-5 and TRBJ2-6; no clear D gene. The CDR3 is 14 residues long. The germline CDR1 and CDR2 sequences are MNHEY and SVGAGI. V lost 5 bases to trimming and J lost 3 bases, with 8 bases between them. CDR3 residues: CASSRPGGANVLTF. In nucleotides, the CDR3 is TGTGCCAGCAGTCGCCCAGGTGGGGCCAACGTCCTGACTTTC.